This passage covers 5 T cell receptor beta chains from one sample sequenced in a study of OX40 agonist ivuxolimab in advanced cancers. Preparation of the library involved the immunoSEQ multiplex PCR assay. The clones in this table, taken by TCRdb from immuneACCESS, are in-frame only. Not every clone is retained; where verified, under half of the shortfall comes from an unresolved V gene, and the cause of the rest is unknown. The sample contains approximately 60,000 clones, 93% of them found a single time. The top ten constitute approximately 20% of the sample. The sequences come from CD4+ or CD8+ T cells sorted from blood, collected in a trial of the OX40 agonist ivuxolimab. The receptor set was obtained from an adult with an advanced solid tumor such as melanoma, head and neck, liver or kidney cancer.

The chain joins TRBV11-2 to TRBJ2-5, with D maybe TRBD2 (5 bases). V lost 5 bases to trimming and J lost 2 bases, with 18 bases between them. This CDR3 contains 16 residues. Germline CDR1 SGHAT, CDR2 FQNNGV. The CDR3 DNA reads TGTGCCAGCAGCCCAGGCATAGGGCGCGGGCAAGAGACCCAGTACTTC. This sequence encodes CASSPGIGRGQETQYF.

This clone was counted once. The chain carries TRBV6-1 and TRBJ1-2; D is possibly TRBD1 (6 bases). The CDR3 covers 14 residues. V was trimmed by 1 base and J by 4 bases, leaving 10 bases between them. CDR1 is MNHNS, CDR2 SASEGT, per germline. The CDR3 bases are TGTGCCAGCAGTGAAGATCAGGGGTTCTATGGCTACACCTTC. It translates to CASSEDQGFYGYTF.

The chain carries TRBV9 and TRBJ1-1; no reliable D call. The CDR3 sequence is 15 residues long. V lost 0 bases, J lost 1 base, and 10 bases lay in between. CDR1 and CDR2 (germline): SGDLS, YYNGEE. The CDR3 spells CASSVDGVRNTEAFF. The CDR3 DNA follows: TGTGCCAGCAGCGTAGACGGAGTGAGGAACACTGAAGCTTTCTTT.

The chain uses TRBV2 and TRBJ2-1; no firm D call. This CDR3 region has 13 residues. V lost 8 bases to trimming and J lost 2 bases, with 10 bases between them. Germline V gene data show CDR1 as SNHLY and CDR2 as FYNNEI. CDR3 protein: CASRDSAYNEQFF. CDR3 in DNA: TGTGCCAGCCGAGACTCAGCCTACAATGAGCAGTTCTTC.

Only one count was recorded for this clone. V is TRBV7-6 and J is TRBJ2-3, with D unresolved. The germline V gene encodes CDR1 SGHVS and CDR2 FNYEAQ. Trimming left V 5 bases short and J 2 bases short, with 14 bases between. The CDR3 is 15 residues long. This CDR3 is CASSPTPLDTDTQYF. The CDR3 DNA is TGTGCCAGCAGCCCAACGCCACTGGACACAGATACGCAGTATTTT.